These 5 T cell receptor beta chains were sequenced from one sample in a study of shared clonotypes between healthy human individuals. Profiled with immunoSEQ multiplex PCR; TCRdb holds only in-frame clones, not every one. The data hold hundreds of thousands of clones, with about 90% observed a single time. Terminally differentiated effector memory CD45RA+ cells were excluded from the naive CD8 cells, which were CD45RO-negative and positively selected for CCR7. Sequencing was done on a sample of naive CD8+ T cells sorted from blood. These receptors were collected from a man aged 25-45 years in good health.

The V call is TRBV27, the J call TRBJ2-1; possible D gene TRBD1, 5 bases. With 2 bases removed from V and 7 bases from J, the gap between germline ends came to 15 bases. The length of the CDR3 is 15 residues. Germline V lookup: CDR1 MNHEY, CDR2 SMNVEV (reference sequence). The CDR3 coding sequence is TGTGCCAGCAGTTTAGGTCAGGGTGGATCAAATGAGCAGTTCTTC. This gives the protein CASSLGQGGSNEQFF.

The chain has TRBV27 and TRBJ2-1, with TRBD2 identical over 9 bases. The CDR3 consists of 17 residues. V shed 5 bases, J shed 7 bases, and the junction held 15 bases outside the gene matches. Germline loops: CDR1 MNHEY, CDR2 SMNVEV (reference sequence). The CDR3 DNA sequence: TGTGCCAGCAGTCGGTTGGGGCCTAGCGGGACTTTGAATGAGCAGTTCTTC. This gives the protein CASSRLGPSGTLNEQFF.

The chain carries TRBV29-1 and TRBJ2-5, with 9 positions matching TRBD2. The ends lost 1 base at V and 5 bases at J; junction bases unmatched: 11. This CDR3 region has 16 residues. CDR1 SQVTM and CDR2 ANQGSEA come from the germline V gene. The CDR3 nucleotides read TGCAGCGTTGAAGTCCTCATAGCGGGAGTTCGGGAGACCCAGTACTTC. It yields the protein CSVEVLIAGVRETQYF.

The genes are TRBV7-9 and TRBJ1-4, with D uncertain. The CDR3 sequence is 17 residues long. The germline gives CDR1 SEHNR, CDR2 FQNEAQ (reference sequence). Trimming shortened V by 2 bases and J by 5 bases, and 18 bases separated the two germline ends. CDR3 loop: CASSLTRTGSENEKLFF. In DNA form, the CDR3 reads TGTGCCAGCAGCTTAACCCGGACGGGCTCCGAAAATGAAAAACTGTTTTTT.

This rearrangement joins TRBV9 to TRBJ2-1; 9 bases agree with TRBD1. The J segment lost 6 bases and the V segment lost 3 bases, leaving 10 bases of the junction unmatched. The CDR3 covers 16 residues. Germline CDR1 is SGDLS and CDR2 is YYNGEE. CDR3 protein: CASSGKGQGRFNEQFF. As DNA, the CDR3 is TGTGCCAGCAGCGGCAAGGGACAGGGAAGATTCAATGAGCAGTTCTTC.